This passage covers 24 T cell receptor beta chains from one sample sequenced in a study of OX40 agonist ivuxolimab in advanced cancers. The table came from immunoSEQ multiplex PCR; TCRdb's copy has only in-frame clones and leaves some out. The table lists about 120,000 clones, 80% to 90% of them singletons, with about 0.55% in the top ten. The sample here was CD4+ or CD8+ T cells sorted from blood, taken in a trial of the OX40 agonist ivuxolimab. The receptors shown here come from an adult with an advanced solid tumor such as melanoma, head and neck, liver or kidney cancer.

The chain uses TRBV5-1 and TRBJ2-3; D perhaps matches TRBD2 (5 bases). The ends were cut back, 2 bases at V and 2 bases at J, with 9 bases in the middle. The germline V gene encodes CDR1 SGHRS and CDR2 YFSETQ. The CDR3 consists of 14 residues. Written as DNA, the CDR3 is TGCGCCAGCAGCTTACTAGGATCCACAGATACGCAGTATTTT. Its protein product is CASSLLGSTDTQYF.

V gene TRBV6-5 combines with J gene TRBJ1-3; D is possibly TRBD1 (5 bases). Germline V gene data show CDR1 as MNHEY and CDR2 as SVGAGI. The CDR3 is 15 amino acids. The V and J ends lost 6 bases and 0 bases respectively, with 12 bases between them. The CDR3 protein is CASRRGLASGNTIYF. Here the CDR3 DNA reads TGTGCCAGCAGAAGGGGCCTCGCCTCTGGAAACACCATATATTTT.

V and J are TRBV18 and TRBJ1-2; D call uncertain. Germline CDR1 reads KGHSH; CDR2 reads LQKENI. CDR3 length: 14 amino acids. The V end lost 2 bases, the J end lost 3 bases, and 10 bases lay between the germline ends. The DNA of the CDR3 is TGTGCCAGCTCACCAACGGACGGAGACTATGGCTACACCTTC. Amino acids: CASSPTDGDYGYTF. The variable domain in full, with the rest retrieved from reference TRBV18 and TRBJ1-2, is NAGVMQNPRHLVRRRGQEARLRCSPMKGHSHVYWYRQLPEEGLKFMVYLQKENIIDESGMPKERFSAEFPKEGPSILRIQQVVRGDSAAYFCASSPTDGDYGYTFGSGTRLTVV.

The chain combines TRBV12-5 with TRBJ1-2, with 12 bases lining up with TRBD1. V was pared by 5 bases and J by 3 bases, with 7 bases of the junction left unmatched. In germline, CDR1 is LGHNT, CDR2 FRNRAP. CDR3 length: 16 amino acids. DNA for the CDR3: TGTGCTAGTGGTCCCCGGGACAGGGGGCGATACTATGGCTACACCTTC. This encodes CASGPRDRGRYYGYTF.

The chain employs TRBV7-2 and TRBJ2-3, with 7 bases that match TRBD2. V shed 5 bases, J shed 0 bases, and the junction held 8 bases outside the gene matches. CDR3 size: 16 residues. Germline V gives CDR1 SGHTA, CDR2 FQGNSA. The CDR3: CASSKERGLSTDTQYF. In DNA form, the CDR3 reads TGTGCCAGCAGCAAAGAGCGGGGATTAAGCACAGATACGCAGTATTTT.

J is TRBJ2-7 and V is TRBV6-5; TRBD1 aligns across 8 bases. CDR3 length equals 13 residues. With 10 bases clipped from V and 4 bases from J, the junction kept 9 bases outside the gene matches. CDR1 MNHEY and CDR2 SVGAGI come from the germline V gene. In DNA form, the CDR3 reads TGTGCCACAACCGGGACAGGCTTATACGAGCAGTACTTC. Its protein product is CATTGTGLYEQYF.

This clone has only one observation. Here the CDR3 DNA reads TGTGCCAGCAGTCCAGGACAGGCTCGGTCGGGAGGCTACACCTTC. Protein: CASSPGQARSGGYTF. V gene TRBV27 combines with J gene TRBJ1-2; 7 bases map to TRBD1. The CDR3 extends over 15 amino acids. J lost 8 bases, V lost 5 bases, and 14 bases had no gene match. The germline V gene encodes CDR1 MNHEY and CDR2 SMNVEV (reference sequence).

This chain joins TRBV18 and TRBJ2-1; 8 bases map to TRBD2. This CDR3 spans 15 amino acids. Germline trimming cut 5 bases from V and 1 base from J; bases unmatched to any gene: 4. CDR1 is KGHSH, CDR2 LQKENI, per germline. The CDR3 here is CASSSGLASYNEQFF. The CDR3 bases are TGTGCCAGCTCATCCGGACTAGCTTCCTACAATGAGCAGTTCTTC.

This chain joins TRBV6-5 and TRBJ1-1, with D unresolved. Trimming pared 4 bases from V and 1 base from J, leaving 7 bases between. CDR3 length: 13 residues. Per germline, CDR1 MNHEY and CDR2 SVGAGI. The CDR3 bases are TGTGCCAGCAGTTTCCAGGCGAACACTGAAGCTTTCTTT. Residues: CASSFQANTEAFF.

J is TRBJ2-3 and V is TRBV7-2; D ambiguous. Germline CDR1 SGHTA, CDR2 FQGNSA. V lost 6 bases, J lost 2 bases, and 6 bases lay in between. This CDR3 is built from 12 residues. CDR3 loop: CASRSNTDTQYF. CDR3 nucleotides: TGTGCCAGCAGGTCGAACACAGATACGCAGTATTTT.

As DNA, the CDR3 is TGTGCCTGGAGTGTACGCGGCCTCTCTGGAAACACCATATATTTT. It encodes CAWSVRGLSGNTIYF. The chain has TRBV30 and TRBJ1-3; D not certain. There are 15 residues in the CDR3. CDR1 and CDR2 from the germline V gene are GTSNPN and SVGIG (reference sequence). V lost 0 bases, J lost 0 bases, and 9 bases lay in between.

The chain uses TRBV6-5 and TRBJ2-7; 7 nucleotides align to TRBD1. Germline lookup yields CDR1 MNHEY and CDR2 SVGAGI. The CDR3 runs 14 residues. J was trimmed by 5 bases and V by 6 bases; bases with no gene match: 10. CDR3 in amino acids: CASRPDRVPDEQYF. DNA for the CDR3: TGTGCCAGCAGACCCGACAGGGTGCCTGACGAGCAGTACTTC.

This clone occurred a few times. This rearrangement joins TRBV2 to TRBJ1-6; 7 bases agree with TRBD1. Looked up from germline, CDR1 is SNHLY and CDR2 is FYNNEI. The CDR3 runs to 13 residues. J lost 6 bases, V lost 7 bases, and 3 bases had no gene match. The CDR3 DNA is TGTGCCAGCAAGGGGGCCCCTAATTCACCCCTCCACTTT. This translates into CASKGAPNSPLHF.

The chain uses TRBV19 and TRBJ1-3; 9 nucleotides line up with TRBD1. Germline V CDR1 and CDR2: LNHDA, SQIVND (reference sequence). CDR3 length: 15 residues. The junction had 7 bases not matched to a gene; V was cut back by 7 bases and J by 3 bases. CDR3 protein: CASTRDRAFGNTIYF. CDR3 nucleotide sequence: TGTGCCAGTACCCGGGACAGGGCATTTGGAAACACCATATATTTT.

The chain links TRBV6-1 to TRBJ2-3; maybe TRBD2 (5 bases). The CDR3 runs to 15 residues. V dropped 6 bases and J dropped 1 base, with 14 bases sitting between them. Germline V gene sequence: CDR1 MNHNS, CDR2 SASEGT. This chain's CDR3 is CASRSRGWGTDTQYF. The CDR3 coding sequence is TGTGCCAGCAGGTCACGGGGTTGGGGCACAGATACGCAGTATTTT.

In its sample, this clone was seen once. The V call is TRBV20-1, the J call TRBJ1-1; no firm D call. CDR3 size: 11 residues. The germline V gene encodes CDR1 DFQATT and CDR2 SNEGSKA (reference sequence). The V end lost 6 bases, the J end lost 6 bases, and 11 bases lay between the germline ends. CDR3 loop: CSAGSQPEAFF. The CDR3 DNA reads TGCAGTGCCGGGTCGCAGCCTGAAGCTTTCTTT.

V usage is TRBV9 and J usage is TRBJ2-5, with D possibly TRBD2 on 7 matching bases. The germline V gene encodes CDR1 SGDLS and CDR2 YYNGEE. The CDR3 contains 14 residues. V lost 6 bases to trimming and J lost 2 bases, with 14 bases between them. Written as DNA, the CDR3 is TGTGCCAGCACCGCGAGGGGGGGACAAGAGACCCAGTACTTC. It specifies CASTARGGQETQYF.

The chain uses TRBV28 and TRBJ2-6; no clear D. In germline, CDR1 is MDHEN, CDR2 SYDVKM. Trimming removed 7 bases from V and 0 bases from J, with 7 bases in between. This CDR3 contains 14 residues. CDR3 loop: CASNSPSGANVLTF. In DNA, the CDR3 is TGTGCCAGCAACAGCCCCTCTGGGGCCAACGTCCTGACTTTC.

This clone appeared a single time. The chain combines TRBV6-6 with TRBJ1-4; D is possibly TRBD1 (5 bases). The CDR3 runs 13 residues. The V and J ends lost 5 bases and 8 bases respectively, with 12 bases between them. CDR1 and CDR2 from the germline V gene are MNHNY and SVGAGI (reference sequence). In DNA form, the CDR3 reads TGTGCCAGCAGTACAAGGGGAGGAGAAAAACTGTTTTTT. Residues: CASSTRGGEKLFF.

The chain recombines TRBV27 with TRBJ2-7; 8 bases are shared with TRBD1. V lost 6 bases, J lost 5 bases, and 9 bases stayed unmatched. CDR1 and CDR2 (germline): MNHEY, SMNVEV (reference sequence). The CDR3 length is 14 residues. This chain's CDR3 is CASSPGQEWDEQYF. The CDR3 DNA reads TGTGCCAGCAGCCCGGGACAGGAGTGGGACGAGCAGTACTTC.

The chain joins TRBV7-2 to TRBJ2-7; a weak D match, TRBD1 (6 bases). CDR3 length: 15 amino acids. Germline loops: CDR1 SGHTA, CDR2 FQGNSA. V lost 3 bases and J 7 bases, leaving 19 bases between the germline ends. This chain's CDR3 is CASSFRGTGSGEQYF. In DNA, the CDR3 is TGTGCCAGCAGCTTTAGGGGAACAGGGAGCGGTGAGCAGTACTTC.

The chain has TRBV5-6 and TRBJ2-1; possibly TRBD1 for D (5 bases). Germline CDR1 and CDR2: SGHDT and YYEEEE. The V end was cut by 4 bases, the J end by 8 bases, with 19 bases between. CDR3 length: 15 amino acids. The CDR3 sequence: CASSPQGQGRYEQFF. The CDR3 bases are TGTGCCAGCAGCCCGCAGGGCCAGGGTAGATATGAGCAGTTCTTC.

This chain joins TRBV7-2 and TRBJ1-5; D gene ambiguous. Germline V gene data show CDR1 as SGHTA and CDR2 as FQGNSA. The CDR3 contains 13 residues. The ends were cut back, 2 bases at V and 4 bases at J, with 6 bases in the middle. CDR3 amino acids: CASSLYKNQPQHF. CDR3 nucleotide sequence: TGTGCCAGCAGCTTATACAAGAATCAGCCCCAGCATTTT.

The gene calls are TRBV6-1 and TRBJ2-7; either TRBD1 or TRBD2 may supply D (7 bases each). CDR3 size: 13 residues. CDR1 is MNHNS and CDR2 is SASEGT in the germline V gene. V gave up 7 bases and J gave up 2 bases, with 12 bases separating them. CDR3 residues: CASTSGGAYEQYF. The CDR3 DNA follows: TGTGCCAGCACCTCAGGGGGGGCCTACGAGCAGTACTTC.